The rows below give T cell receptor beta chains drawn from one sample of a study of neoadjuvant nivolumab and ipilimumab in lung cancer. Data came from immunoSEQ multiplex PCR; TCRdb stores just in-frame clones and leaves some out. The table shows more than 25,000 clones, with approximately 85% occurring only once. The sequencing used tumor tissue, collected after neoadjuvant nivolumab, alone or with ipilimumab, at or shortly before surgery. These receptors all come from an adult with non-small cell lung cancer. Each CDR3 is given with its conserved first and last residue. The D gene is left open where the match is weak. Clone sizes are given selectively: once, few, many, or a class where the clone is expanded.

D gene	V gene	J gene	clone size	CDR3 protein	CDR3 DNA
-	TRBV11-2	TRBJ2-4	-	CASTPRERTSQYF	TGTGCCAGCACCCCCCGAGAGCGAACTAGCCAGTACTTC
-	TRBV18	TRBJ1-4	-	CASSLGANEKLFF	TGTGCCAGCTCGCTAGGGGCTAATGAAAAACTGTTTTTT
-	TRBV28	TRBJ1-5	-	CASNLLNQPQHF	TGTGCCAGCAACCTCCTGAATCAGCCCCAGCATTTT
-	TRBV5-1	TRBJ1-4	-	CASSTLWGAEEKLFF	TGCGCCAGCAGTACACTTTGGGGGGCGGAGGAAAAACTGTTTTTT
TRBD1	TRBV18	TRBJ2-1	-	CASSVQGIEQFF	TGTGCCAGCTCAGTACAGGGGATTGAGCAGTTCTTC
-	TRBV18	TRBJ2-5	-	CASSPSLFQETQYF	TGTGCCAGCTCACCATCGCTCTTCCAAGAGACCCAGTACTTC
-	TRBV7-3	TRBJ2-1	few	CASSSAGLRGADEQFF	TGTGCCAGCAGCTCCGCGGGATTGCGGGGCGCGGATGAGCAGTTCTTC
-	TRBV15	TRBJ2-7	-	CATSRSRQSEQYF	TGTGCCACCAGCAGAAGTAGACAATCCGAGCAGTACTTC
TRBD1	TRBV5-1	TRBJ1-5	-	CASSLSGGSNQPQHF	TGCGCCAGCAGCTTGTCAGGGGGCAGCAATCAGCCCCAGCATTTT
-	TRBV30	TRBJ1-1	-	CAWSGGWGDTEAFF	TGTGCCTGGAGCGGAGGCTGGGGCGACACTGAAGCTTTCTTT
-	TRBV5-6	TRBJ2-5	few	CASSLRASQETQYF	TGTGCCAGCAGCTTAAGGGCATCCCAAGAGACCCAGTACTTC
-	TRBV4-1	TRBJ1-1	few	CASSPDTLPRLNTEAFF	TGCGCCAGCAGCCCGGACACCTTGCCGCGACTGAACACTGAAGCTTTCTTT
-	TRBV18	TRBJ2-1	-	CASSPRTEGYSMGWDEQFF	TGTGCCAGCTCACCACGGACAGAAGGGTATTCAATGGGTTGGGATGAGCAGTTCTTC
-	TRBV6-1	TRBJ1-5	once	CASGKPQHF	TGTGCCAGCGGGAAGCCCCAGCATTTT
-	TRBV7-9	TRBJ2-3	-	CASSFSTDTQYF	TGTGCCAGCAGCTTTAGCACAGATACGCAGTATTTT
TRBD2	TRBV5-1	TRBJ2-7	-	CASSQGTSGRYPYEQYF	TGCGCCAGCAGCCAAGGGACTAGCGGGAGGTATCCCTACGAGCAGTACTTC
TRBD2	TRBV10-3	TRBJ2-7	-	CAISESLRTSDSYEQYF	TGTGCCATCAGTGAGTCTCTTCGGACTAGCGATTCCTACGAGCAGTACTTC
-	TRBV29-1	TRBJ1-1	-	CSVVRGGITEAFF	TGCAGCGTGGTGAGGGGTGGGATCACTGAAGCTTTCTTT
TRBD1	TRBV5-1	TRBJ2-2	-	CASSRQGSEHTGELFF	TGCGCCAGCAGCCGACAGGGTTCAGAGCACACCGGGGAGCTGTTTTTT
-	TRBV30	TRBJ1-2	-	CAWSRTGQINYGYTF	TGTGCCTGGAGTCGCACAGGACAAATCAACTATGGCTACACCTTC
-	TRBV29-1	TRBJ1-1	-	CSVNEWGTEAFF	TGCAGCGTAAACGAATGGGGCACTGAAGCTTTCTTT
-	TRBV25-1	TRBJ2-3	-	CASSDFSGRETDTQYF	TGTGCCAGCAGTGATTTCTCAGGGAGAGAGACAGATACGCAGTATTTT
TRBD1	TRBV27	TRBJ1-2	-	CASSRRTGGRDYGYTF	TGTGCCAGCAGTCGGCGGACAGGGGGCCGGGACTATGGCTACACCTTC
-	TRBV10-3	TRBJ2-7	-	CAIGDGWADEQYF	TGTGCCATCGGGGATGGGTGGGCGGACGAGCAGTACTTC
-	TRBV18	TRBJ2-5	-	CASSPTVETQYF	TGTGCCAGCTCACCGACGGTAGAGACCCAGTACTTC
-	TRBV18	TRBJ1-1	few	CASSPAGGTEAFF	TGTGCCAGCTCACCCGCCGGGGGCACTGAAGCTTTCTTT
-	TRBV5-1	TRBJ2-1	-	CASQRGSYNEQFF	TGCGCCAGTCAAAGGGGCTCCTACAATGAGCAGTTCTTC
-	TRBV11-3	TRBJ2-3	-	CASSLGLGTTDTQYF	TGTGCCAGCAGCTTAGGACTGGGGACCACAGATACGCAGTATTTT
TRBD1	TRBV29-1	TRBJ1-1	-	CSVGQGVEAFF	TGCAGCGTCGGACAGGGGGTCGAAGCTTTCTTT
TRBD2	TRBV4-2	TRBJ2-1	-	CASSQNSGRAIDEQFF	TGTGCCAGCAGCCAAAATAGCGGGAGGGCCATAGATGAGCAGTTCTTC
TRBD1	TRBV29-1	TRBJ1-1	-	CSVHRGMNTEAFF	TGCAGCGTTCACAGGGGAATGAACACTGAAGCTTTCTTT
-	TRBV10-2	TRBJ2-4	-	CASSRESKNIQYF	TGCGCCAGCAGTCGGGAGTCCAAAAACATTCAGTACTTC
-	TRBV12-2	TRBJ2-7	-	CASRSDAYYEQYF	TGTGCAAGTCGCTCGGACGCATACTACGAGCAGTACTTC
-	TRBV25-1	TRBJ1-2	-	CASSEYGGYEDGYTF	TGTGCCAGCAGTGAATATGGGGGTTACGAGGATGGCTACACCTTC
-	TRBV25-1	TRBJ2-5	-	CASSPGNIWTDQETQYF	TGTGCCAGCAGTCCGGGCAATATTTGGACTGACCAAGAGACCCAGTACTTC
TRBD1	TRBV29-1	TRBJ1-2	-	CSVDRGNPYGYTF	TGCAGCGTGGACAGGGGGAACCCCTATGGCTACACCTTC
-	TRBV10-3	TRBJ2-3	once	CAIGGSVPGSTDTQYF	TGTGCCATAGGCGGTAGCGTCCCCGGTAGCACAGATACGCAGTATTTT
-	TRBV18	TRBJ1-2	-	CASSPPDSGTSGYTF	TGTGCCAGCTCACCACCGGACAGTGGGACTTCGGGCTACACCTTC
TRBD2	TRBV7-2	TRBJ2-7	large	CASSLSGTSGLYEQYF	TGTGCCAGCAGCCTATCCGGGACTAGCGGCCTCTACGAGCAGTACTTC
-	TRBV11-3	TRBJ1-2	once	CASSAPGQANYGYTF	TGTGCCAGCAGCGCCCCGGGTCAGGCTAACTATGGCTACACCTTC
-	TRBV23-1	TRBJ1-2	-	CASSQSMNYGYTF	TGCGCCAGCAGTCAATCGATGAATTATGGCTACACCTTC
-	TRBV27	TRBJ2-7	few	CASSTPYEQYF	TGTGCCAGCAGTACCCCCTACGAGCAGTACTTC
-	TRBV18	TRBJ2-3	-	CASSPQEKSDTQYF	TGTGCCAGCTCACCACAAGAGAAGTCAGATACGCAGTATTTT
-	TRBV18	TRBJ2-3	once	CASSHDGISTDTQYF	TGTGCCAGCTCACACGACGGGATTAGCACAGATACGCAGTATTTT
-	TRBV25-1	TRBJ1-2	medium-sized	CASSEETVYGYTF	TGTGCCAGCAGTGAAGAGACAGTCTATGGCTACACCTTC
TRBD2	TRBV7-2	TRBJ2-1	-	CASSLGRYSGRVEQFF	TGTGCCAGCAGCTTAGGGAGATATAGCGGGAGAGTTGAGCAGTTCTTC
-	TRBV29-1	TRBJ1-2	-	CSVDWQGVTIGYTF	TGCAGCGTTGATTGGCAGGGAGTAACAATTGGCTACACCTTC
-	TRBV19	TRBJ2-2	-	CASSTVMSGELFF	TGTGCCAGTAGTACTGTTATGTCCGGGGAGCTGTTTTTT